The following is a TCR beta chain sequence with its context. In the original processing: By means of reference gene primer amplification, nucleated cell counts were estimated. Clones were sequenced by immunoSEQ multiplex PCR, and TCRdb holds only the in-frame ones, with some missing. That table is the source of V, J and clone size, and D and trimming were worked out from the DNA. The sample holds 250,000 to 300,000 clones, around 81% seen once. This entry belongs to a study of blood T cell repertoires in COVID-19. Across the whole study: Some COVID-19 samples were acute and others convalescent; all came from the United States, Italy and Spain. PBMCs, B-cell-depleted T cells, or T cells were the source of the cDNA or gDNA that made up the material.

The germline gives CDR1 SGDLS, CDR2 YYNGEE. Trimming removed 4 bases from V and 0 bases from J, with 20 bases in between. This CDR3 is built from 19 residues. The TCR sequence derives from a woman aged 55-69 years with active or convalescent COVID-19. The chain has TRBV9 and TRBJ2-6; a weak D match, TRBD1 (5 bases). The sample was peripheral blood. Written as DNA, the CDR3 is TGTGCCAGCAGCACCCCCGAGGTCGGCGGACACTCTGGGGCCAACGTCCTGACTTTC. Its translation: CASSTPEVGGHSGANVLTF.